The sequence of this T cell receptor (beta chain) was determined in a study of T cells in Graves' hyperthyroidism and ophthalmopathy. Overall study results and limits: The authors' 13 V-J model separated ophthalmopathy from stable hyperthyroidism. Researchers found most expanded thyroid clonotypes above 0.001 in blood as well.

RNA transcripts were the template for amplifying TCR beta CDR3 regions. When the TCR CDR3 underwent first-round RT-PCR, the HTBI primer set was used. TCRdb called the multiplex PCR reads again in MiXCR, with one record for every CDR3 protein. The sample has a few hundred thousand distinct CDR3 sequences, 16% seen once. V lost 0 bases and J 7 bases, leaving 13 bases between the germline ends. The CDR3 contains 15 residues. From germline, CDR1 is SNHLY and CDR2 FYNNEI. Diagnoses rested on clinical symptoms, serum thyroxine and TRAb, thyroid ultrasound and orbital computed tomography. This clonotype was detected a few times. Its antigen is as yet unknown.

The TCR originated in a woman in her thirties or forties with Graves' ophthalmopathy. This chain connects TRBV2 to TRBJ1-3; D is unresolved. Sequencing was done on a sample of blood. CDR3: CASSEAQAKRNTIYF. CDR3 coding DNA: TGTGCCAGCAGTGAAGCCCAAGCTAAGAGGAACACCATATATTTT.